The next 16 T cell receptor beta chains were all read from a single sample in a study of blood T cell repertoires in COVID-19. Sequencing was performed with immunoSEQ multiplex PCR; in TCRdb, only in-frame clones are kept and a portion is missing. The table lists tens of thousands of clones, about 90% of them singletons. The sequenced sample was peripheral blood. Source of these receptors: a human donor in a cohort sampled during active COVID-19.

The chain uses TRBV5-4 and TRBJ1-1; 7 bases match TRBD1. Germline V gene lookup returns CDR1 SGHNT and CDR2 YYREEE (reference sequence). The CDR3 consists of 17 residues. Unmatched junction bases numbered 17, after V lost 5 bases and J lost 4 bases. The CDR3 coding sequence is TGTGCCAGCAGAAGTGGACAGGTCCAGCGAGGGTCCACTGAAGCTTTCTTT. Translated: CASRSGQVQRGSTEAFF.

V and J are TRBV6-5 and TRBJ1-3, with TRBD1 matching 7 bases. From germline, CDR1 is MNHEY and CDR2 SVGAGI. The CDR3 is made up of 15 amino acids. The V segment lost 5 bases and the J segment 2 bases; nucleotides outside the gene matches: 6. In nucleotides, the CDR3 is TGTGCCAGCAGTACAACCAGGGGGGCTGGAAACACCATATATTTT. This codes for CASSTTRGAGNTIYF.

V and J are TRBV19 and TRBJ2-7, with 11 bases aligning to TRBD2. The CDR3 covers 18 residues. The germline gives CDR1 LNHDA, CDR2 SQIVND (reference sequence). V lost 0 bases to trimming and J lost 4 bases; unmatched junction nucleotides: 11. CDR3 loop: CASSIDLTHLAGGYEQYF. DNA for the CDR3: TGTGCCAGTAGTATAGACCTCACACACCTAGCGGGGGGATACGAGCAGTACTTC.

This chain links TRBV9 with TRBJ2-5; TRBD1 aligns across 9 bases. Trimming cost V 9 bases and J 4 bases; bases outside gene matches: 10. CDR1 and CDR2 (germline): SGDLS, YYNGEE. The CDR3 totals 14 residues. The CDR3 nucleotides are TGTGCCAACAACAAGGAGGGACAGGGAGAGACCCAGTACTTC. Translation: CANNKEGQGETQYF.

A remark on this clone: A read error may produce the germline difference seen at one junction end. The chain combines TRBV6-1 with TRBJ1-3; D is unresolved. CDR3 length equals 15 residues. Germline CDR1 MNHNS, CDR2 SASEGT. The CDR3 DNA sequence: TGTGCCAGCAGTGAACGGGTTGGAGAGGGCAGACCTCTGCATTTT. Protein product: CASSERVGEGRPLHF.

This chain connects TRBV7-2 to TRBJ2-7, with 8 bases that match TRBD1. CDR1 and CDR2 (germline): SGHTA, FQGNSA. The V segment lost 5 bases and the J segment 6 bases; nucleotides outside the gene matches: 21. The CDR3 has 18 amino acids. CDR3 coding DNA: TGTGCCAGCAGCCCCCATTCCGGGACAGGCGGTTTTTTACTCGAGCAGTACTTC. Translated: CASSPHSGTGGFLLEQYF.

This chain connects TRBV7-2 to TRBJ1-2; possibly TRBD1 for D (5 bases). V lost 1 base, J lost 4 bases, and 22 bases lay in between. This CDR3 comprises 18 residues. In germline, CDR1 is SGHTA, CDR2 FQGNSA. The CDR3 DNA sequence: TGTGCCAGCAGCTTAGTATGGGACGCCAAACGGCGGGGCTATGGCTACACCTTC. Its translation: CASSLVWDAKRRGYGYTF.

In its sample, this clone was seen once. The genes are TRBV30 and TRBJ1-2, with TRBD1 matching 8 bases. The V gene end was trimmed by 5 bases and the J gene end by 8 bases; junction bases not matched to a gene: 7. Germline assignment: CDR1 GTSNPN and CDR2 SVGIG (reference sequence). This CDR3 is built from 12 residues. In DNA form, the CDR3 reads TGTGCCTGGGGGGGACAGGCCCGGGGCTACACCTTC. Amino acid sequence: CAWGGQARGYTF.

The chain is built from TRBV18 and TRBJ2-2; 7 nucleotides align to TRBD1. CDR3 length: 15 residues. V lost 5 bases to trimming and J lost 4 bases; unmatched junction nucleotides: 7. Per germline, CDR1 KGHSH and CDR2 LQKENI. CDR3 amino acids: CASSLDRPGTGELFF. The CDR3 DNA reads as TGTGCCAGCTCATTGGACAGGCCGGGCACCGGGGAGCTGTTTTTT.

The chain has TRBV6-1 and TRBJ1-1; possibly TRBD1 for D (6 bases). V lost 0 bases, J lost 7 bases, and 36 bases lay in between. Germline V gene lookup returns CDR1 MNHNS and CDR2 SASEGT. This CDR3 is built from 22 residues. CDR3 DNA: TGTGCCAGCAGTGAAGCATGGGACACCTTGGCCTATGGGGGGGTGTGGAAGAGTGAAGCTTTCTTT. Amino acid sequence: CASSEAWDTLAYGGVWKSEAFF.

V and J are TRBV7-2 and TRBJ2-1, with D possibly TRBD1 on 6 matching bases. V was trimmed by 1 base and J by 7 bases, leaving 8 bases between them. Per the germline V gene, CDR1 is SGHTA and CDR2 is FQGNSA. CDR3 size: 13 residues. CDR3 region: CASSLETGNEQFF. CDR3 DNA sequence: TGTGCCAGCAGCTTAGAAACAGGGAATGAGCAGTTCTTC.

Points on this clone: Other DNA sequences from this sample encode an identical CDR3 as well. The chain employs TRBV7-8 and TRBJ1-3, with a weak D call TRBD1 (6 bases). Trimming took off 5 bases at V and 0 bases at J, with 8 bases between the two ends. Looked up from germline, CDR1 is SGHVS and CDR2 is FQNEAQ. This CDR3 is 14 amino acids long. This CDR3 reads CASSPQGSGNTIYF. CDR3 bases: TGTGCCAGCAGCCCACAGGGCTCTGGAAACACCATATATTTT. Full variable domain (missing parts from reference TRBV7-8 and TRBJ1-3): GAGVSQSPRYKVAKRGQDVALRCDPISGHVSLFWYQQALGQGPEFLTYFQNEAQLDKSGLPSDRFFAERPEGSVSTLKIQRTQQEDSAVYLCASSPQGSGNTIYFGEGSWLTVV.

This clone was counted a single time. The V and J genes are TRBV7-2 and TRBJ2-3; 8 nucleotides agree with TRBD2. V lost 5 bases and J lost 0; bases outside the gene matches: 4. Looked up from germline, CDR1 is SGHTA and CDR2 is FQGNSA. The CDR3 covers 15 residues. CDR3 residues: CASSLTSGSTDTQYF. Here the CDR3 DNA reads TGTGCCAGCAGCCTCACTAGCGGAAGCACAGATACGCAGTATTTT.

This chain links TRBV24-1 with TRBJ2-3, with D tentatively TRBD2 (5 bases). The CDR3 consists of 15 residues. V shed 4 bases and J shed 3 bases, with 13 bases lying between them. CDR1 and CDR2 from the germline V gene are KGHDR and SFDVKD. CDR3 residues: CATSDGNLRTDTQYF. CDR3 DNA: TGTGCCACCAGTGACGGGAATTTGAGAACAGATACGCAGTATTTT.

The gene calls are TRBV29-1 and TRBJ1-1; D is unresolved. V lost 4 bases and J 6 bases, leaving 9 bases between the germline ends. CDR3 length: 11 residues. Germline CDR1 SQVTM, CDR2 ANQGSEA. CDR3 residues: CSVGSEAEAFF. The CDR3 DNA sequence: TGCAGCGTTGGAAGCGAGGCTGAAGCTTTCTTT.

V is TRBV18 and J is TRBJ2-7; 9 bases are a match to TRBD1. CDR1 and CDR2 from the germline V gene are KGHSH and LQKENI. V shed 5 bases and J 6 bases; nucleotides not matched to a gene: 2. The CDR3 contains 12 residues. The CDR3 loop is CASSGQGSEQYF. The CDR3 nucleotides are TGTGCCAGCTCAGGACAGGGGAGCGAGCAGTACTTC.